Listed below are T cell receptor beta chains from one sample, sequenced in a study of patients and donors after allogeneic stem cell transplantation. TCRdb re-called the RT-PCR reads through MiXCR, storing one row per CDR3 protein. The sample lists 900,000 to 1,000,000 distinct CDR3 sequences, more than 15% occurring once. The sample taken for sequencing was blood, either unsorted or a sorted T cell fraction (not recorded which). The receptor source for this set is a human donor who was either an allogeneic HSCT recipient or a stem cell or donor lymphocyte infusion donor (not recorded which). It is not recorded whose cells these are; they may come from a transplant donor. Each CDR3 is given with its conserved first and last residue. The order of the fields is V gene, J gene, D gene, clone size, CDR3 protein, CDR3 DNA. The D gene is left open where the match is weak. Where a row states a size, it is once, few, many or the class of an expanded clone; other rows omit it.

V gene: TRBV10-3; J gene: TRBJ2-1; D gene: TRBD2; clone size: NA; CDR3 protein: CAIRTSIGTSGVGEQFF; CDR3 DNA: TGTGCCATCAGGACCTCGATTGGGACTAGCGGGGTAGGTGAGCAGTTCTTC
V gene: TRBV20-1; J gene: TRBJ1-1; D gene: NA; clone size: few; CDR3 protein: CSARTVGTEAFF; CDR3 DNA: TGCAGTGCTCGGACAGTGGGGACTGAAGCTTTCTTT
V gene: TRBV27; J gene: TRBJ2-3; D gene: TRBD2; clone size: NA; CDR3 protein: CASSSPRGPTSGSWDTQYF; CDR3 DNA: TGTGCCAGCAGTTCCCCCCGGGGTCCTACTAGCGGGAGTTGGGATACGCAGTATTTT
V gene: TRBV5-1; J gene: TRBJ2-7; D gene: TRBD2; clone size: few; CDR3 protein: CASSLVGLAGVNEQYF; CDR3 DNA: TGCGCCAGCAGCTTGGTGGGACTAGCGGGAGTAAATGAGCAGTACTTC
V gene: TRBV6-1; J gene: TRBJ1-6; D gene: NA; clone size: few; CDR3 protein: CASSEALFGRSYNSPLHF; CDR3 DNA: TGTGCCAGCAGTGAAGCGCTCTTTGGGAGATCCTATAATTCACCCCTCCACTTT
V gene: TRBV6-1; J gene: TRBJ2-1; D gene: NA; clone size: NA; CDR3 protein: CASIRTPPSNEQFF; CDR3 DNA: TGTGCCAGCATTAGGACTCCACCCTCCAATGAGCAGTTCTTC
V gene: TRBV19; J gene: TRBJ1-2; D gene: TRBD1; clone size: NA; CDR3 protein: CASSSPGQGKRLYGYTF; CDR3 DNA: TGTGCCAGTAGTTCCCCGGGACAGGGGAAACGGCTTTATGGCTACACCTTC
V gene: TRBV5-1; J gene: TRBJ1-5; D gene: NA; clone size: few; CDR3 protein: CASSWGEKTEYSNQPQHF; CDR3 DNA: TGCGCCAGCAGCTGGGGGGAGAAAACAGAGTATAGCAATCAGCCCCAGCATTTT
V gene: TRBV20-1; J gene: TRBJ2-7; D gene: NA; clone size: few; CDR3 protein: CSASLISSYEQYF; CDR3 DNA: TGCAGTGCGTCCCTCATAAGCTCCTACGAGCAGTACTTC
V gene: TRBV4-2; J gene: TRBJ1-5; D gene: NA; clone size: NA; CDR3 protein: CASSQVTGTENQPQHF; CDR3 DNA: TGTGCCAGCAGCCAAGTCACAGGGACGGAGAATCAGCCCCAGCATTTT
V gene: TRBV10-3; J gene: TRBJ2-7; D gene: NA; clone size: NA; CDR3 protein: CAISVGGFDEQYF; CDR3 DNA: TGTGCCATCAGTGTGGGGGGCTTTGACGAGCAGTACTTC
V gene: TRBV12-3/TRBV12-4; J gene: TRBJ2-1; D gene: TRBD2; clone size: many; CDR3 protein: CASSLRREGEQFF; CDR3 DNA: TGTGCCAGCAGCCTCAGGCGGGAGGGTGAGCAGTTCTTC
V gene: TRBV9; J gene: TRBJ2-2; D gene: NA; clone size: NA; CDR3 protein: CASSLGSSGPGELFF; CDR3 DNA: TGTGCCAGCAGCCTTGGGAGCTCCGGACCCGGGGAGCTGTTTTTT
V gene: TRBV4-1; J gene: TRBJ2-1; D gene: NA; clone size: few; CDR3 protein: CASSQYTQTGTYNEQFF; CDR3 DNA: TGCGCCAGCAGCCAATACACCCAAACAGGTACTTACAATGAGCAGTTCTTC
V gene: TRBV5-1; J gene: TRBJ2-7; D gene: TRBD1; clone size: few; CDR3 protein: CASSFDRGSGEQYF; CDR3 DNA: TGCGCCAGCAGCTTCGACAGGGGGTCTGGCGAGCAGTACTTC
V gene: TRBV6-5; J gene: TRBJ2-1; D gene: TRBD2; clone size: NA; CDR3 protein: CASSYHTSGMGYEQFF; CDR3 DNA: TGTGCCAGCAGTTATCATACTAGCGGGATGGGATATGAGCAGTTCTTC
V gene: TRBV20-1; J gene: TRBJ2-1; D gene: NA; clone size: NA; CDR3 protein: CSARGLALSSYNEQFF; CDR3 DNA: TGCAGTGCTAGAGGGCTAGCTCTAAGCTCCTACAATGAGCAGTTCTTC
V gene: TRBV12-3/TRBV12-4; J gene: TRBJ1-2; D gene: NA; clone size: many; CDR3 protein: CASTPLLFYGYTF; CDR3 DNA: TGTGCCAGCACCCCGTTGCTTTTCTATGGCTACACCTTC
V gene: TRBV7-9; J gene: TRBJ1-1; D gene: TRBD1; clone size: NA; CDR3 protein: CASSSNRGPRTEAFF; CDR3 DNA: TGTGCCAGCAGCTCTAACAGGGGGCCGAGGACTGAAGCTTTCTTT
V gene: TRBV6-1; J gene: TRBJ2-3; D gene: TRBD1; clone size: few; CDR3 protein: CASSQPTPRRGPDTQYF; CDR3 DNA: TGTGCCAGCAGCCAGCCCACCCCTCGTAGGGGGCCAGATACGCAGTATTTT
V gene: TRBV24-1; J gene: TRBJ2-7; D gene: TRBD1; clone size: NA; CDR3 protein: CATSDSRDSPYEQYF; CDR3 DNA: TGTGCCACCAGTGATTCCCGGGACAGCCCCTACGAGCAGTACTTC
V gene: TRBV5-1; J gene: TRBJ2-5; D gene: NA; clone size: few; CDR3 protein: CASRTGTSQETQYF; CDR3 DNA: TGCGCCAGTCGAACCGGGACGTCCCAAGAGACCCAGTACTTC
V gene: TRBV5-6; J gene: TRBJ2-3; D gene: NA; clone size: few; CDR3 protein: CASSPKTRTQYF; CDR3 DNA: TGTGCCAGCAGCCCCAAGACCCGGACGCAGTATTTT